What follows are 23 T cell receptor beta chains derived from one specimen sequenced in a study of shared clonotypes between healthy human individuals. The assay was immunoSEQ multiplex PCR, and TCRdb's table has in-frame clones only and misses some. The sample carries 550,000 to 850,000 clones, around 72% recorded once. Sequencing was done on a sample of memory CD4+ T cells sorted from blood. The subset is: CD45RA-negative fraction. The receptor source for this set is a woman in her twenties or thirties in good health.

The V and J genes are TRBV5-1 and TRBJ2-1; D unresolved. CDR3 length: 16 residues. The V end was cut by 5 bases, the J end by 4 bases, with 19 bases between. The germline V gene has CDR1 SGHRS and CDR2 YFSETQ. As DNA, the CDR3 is TGCGCCAGCAGTCACGACCCCTCCCCGAAGTACAATGAGCAGTTCTTC. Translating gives CASSHDPSPKYNEQFF. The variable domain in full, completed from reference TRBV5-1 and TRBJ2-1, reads KAGVTQTPRYLIKTRGQQVTLSCSPISGHRSVSWYQQTPGQGLQFLFEYFSETQRNKGNFPGRFSGRQFSNSRSEMNVSTLELGDSALYLCASSHDPSPKYNEQFFGPGTRLTVL.

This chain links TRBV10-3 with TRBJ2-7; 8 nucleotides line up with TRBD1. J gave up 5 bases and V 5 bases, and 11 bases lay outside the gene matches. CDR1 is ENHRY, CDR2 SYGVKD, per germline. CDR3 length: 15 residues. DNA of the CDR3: TGTGCCATCAGTCCTGGACAGGGTCTGGGAAACGAGCAGTACTTC. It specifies CAISPGQGLGNEQYF.

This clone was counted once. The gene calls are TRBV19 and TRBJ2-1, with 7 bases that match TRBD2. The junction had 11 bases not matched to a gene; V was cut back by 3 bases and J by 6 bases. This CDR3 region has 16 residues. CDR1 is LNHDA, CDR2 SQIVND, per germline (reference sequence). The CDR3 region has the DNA TGTGCCAGTAGTATGGACACGGGACGCGGGGGCAATGAGCAGTTCTTC. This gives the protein CASSMDTGRGGNEQFF.

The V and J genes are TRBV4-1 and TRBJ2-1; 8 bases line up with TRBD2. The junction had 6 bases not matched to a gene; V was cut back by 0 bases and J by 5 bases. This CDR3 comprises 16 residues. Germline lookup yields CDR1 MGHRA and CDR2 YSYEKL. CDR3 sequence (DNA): TGCGCCAGCAGCCAAGAAGGTAGCGGGATTCACAATGAGCAGTTCTTC. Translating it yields CASSQEGSGIHNEQFF.

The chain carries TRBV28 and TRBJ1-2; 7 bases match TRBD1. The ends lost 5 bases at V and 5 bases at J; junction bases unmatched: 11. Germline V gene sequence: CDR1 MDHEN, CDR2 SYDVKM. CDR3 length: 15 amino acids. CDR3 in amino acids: CASSVPSGQNYGYTF. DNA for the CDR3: TGTGCCAGCAGTGTACCGTCGGGACAGAATTATGGCTACACCTTC.

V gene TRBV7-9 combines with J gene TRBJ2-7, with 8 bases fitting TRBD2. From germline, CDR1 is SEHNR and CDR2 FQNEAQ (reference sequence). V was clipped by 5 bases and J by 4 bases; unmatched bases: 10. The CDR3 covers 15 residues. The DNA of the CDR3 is TGTGCCAGCAGCGGACGAAGCGGGAGTCGTTACGAGCAGTACTTC. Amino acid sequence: CASSGRSGSRYEQYF.

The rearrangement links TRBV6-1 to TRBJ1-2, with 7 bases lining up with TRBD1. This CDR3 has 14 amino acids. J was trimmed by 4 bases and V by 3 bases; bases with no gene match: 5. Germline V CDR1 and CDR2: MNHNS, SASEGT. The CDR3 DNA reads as TGTGCCAGCAGTGAGATACGACAGGGCTATGGCTACACCTTC. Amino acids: CASSEIRQGYGYTF.

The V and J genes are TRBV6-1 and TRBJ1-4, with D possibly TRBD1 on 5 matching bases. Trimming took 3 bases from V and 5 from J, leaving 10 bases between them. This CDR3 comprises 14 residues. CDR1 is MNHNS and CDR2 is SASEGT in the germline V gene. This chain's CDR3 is CASSEGRRNEKLFF. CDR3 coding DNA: TGTGCCAGCAGTGAGGGACGGCGGAATGAAAAACTGTTTTTT.

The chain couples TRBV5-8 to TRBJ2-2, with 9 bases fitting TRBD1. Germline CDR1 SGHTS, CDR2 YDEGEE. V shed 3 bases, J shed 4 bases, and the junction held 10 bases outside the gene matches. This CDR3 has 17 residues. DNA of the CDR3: TGTGCCAGCAGCTCGGGGACAGGGCCCCGAGCCACCGGGGAGCTGTTTTTT. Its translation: CASSSGTGPRATGELFF.

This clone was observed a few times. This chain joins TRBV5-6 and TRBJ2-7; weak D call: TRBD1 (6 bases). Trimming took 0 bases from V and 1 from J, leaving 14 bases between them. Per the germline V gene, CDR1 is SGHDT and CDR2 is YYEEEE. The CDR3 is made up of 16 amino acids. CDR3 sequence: CASSLEAPRGSYEQYF. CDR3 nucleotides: TGTGCCAGCAGCTTGGAAGCCCCCAGGGGTTCCTACGAGCAGTACTTC.

This CDR3 is CASSFKTGNTEAFF. Here the CDR3 DNA reads TGTGCCAGCAGCTTCAAGACAGGGAACACTGAAGCTTTCTTT. This chain links TRBV11-2 with TRBJ1-1; a weak D match, TRBD1 (6 bases). The CDR3 extends over 14 amino acids. Germline V lookup: CDR1 SGHAT, CDR2 FQNNGV. Trimming took off 3 bases at V and 1 base at J, with 9 bases between the two ends.

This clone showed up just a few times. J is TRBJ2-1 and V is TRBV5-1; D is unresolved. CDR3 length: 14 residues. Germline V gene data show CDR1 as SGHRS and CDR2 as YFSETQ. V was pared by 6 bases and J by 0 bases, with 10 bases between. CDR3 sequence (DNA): TGCGCCAGCATGCTGGGAAACTCCTACAATGAGCAGTTCTTC. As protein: CASMLGNSYNEQFF.

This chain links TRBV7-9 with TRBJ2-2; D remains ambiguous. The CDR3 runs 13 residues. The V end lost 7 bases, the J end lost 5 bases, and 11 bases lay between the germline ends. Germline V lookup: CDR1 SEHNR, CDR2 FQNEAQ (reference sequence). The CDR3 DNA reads TGTGCCAGCACCCTTTTCGGTACCGGGGAGCTGTTTTTT. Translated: CASTLFGTGELFF.

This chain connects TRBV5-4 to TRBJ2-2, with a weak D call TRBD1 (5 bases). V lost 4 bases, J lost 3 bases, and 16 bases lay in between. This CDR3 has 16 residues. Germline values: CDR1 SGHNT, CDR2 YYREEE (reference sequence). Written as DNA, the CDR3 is TGTGCCAGCAGCCATGATTGGGGCTCAGACACCGGGGAGCTGTTTTTT. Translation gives CASSHDWGSDTGELFF.

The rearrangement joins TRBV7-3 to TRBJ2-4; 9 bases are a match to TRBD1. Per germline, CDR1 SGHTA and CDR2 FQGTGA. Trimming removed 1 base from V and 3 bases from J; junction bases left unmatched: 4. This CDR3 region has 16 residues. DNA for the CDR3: TGTGCCAGCAGCTTAAACAGGGGGCCGGGCAAAAACATTCAGTACTTC. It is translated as CASSLNRGPGKNIQYF.

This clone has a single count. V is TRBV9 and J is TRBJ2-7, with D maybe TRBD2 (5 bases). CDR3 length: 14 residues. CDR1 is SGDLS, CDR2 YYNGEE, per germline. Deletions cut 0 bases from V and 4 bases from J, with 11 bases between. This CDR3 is CASSVGGERYEQYF. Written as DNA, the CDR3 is TGTGCCAGCAGCGTAGGGGGAGAACGGTACGAGCAGTACTTC.

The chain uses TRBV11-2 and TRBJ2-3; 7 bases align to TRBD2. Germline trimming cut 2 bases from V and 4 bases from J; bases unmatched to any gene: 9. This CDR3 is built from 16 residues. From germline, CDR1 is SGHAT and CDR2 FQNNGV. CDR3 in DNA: TGTGCCAGCAGCTTACAACTAGTGGGAGGGTCAGATACGCAGTATTTT. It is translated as CASSLQLVGGSDTQYF.

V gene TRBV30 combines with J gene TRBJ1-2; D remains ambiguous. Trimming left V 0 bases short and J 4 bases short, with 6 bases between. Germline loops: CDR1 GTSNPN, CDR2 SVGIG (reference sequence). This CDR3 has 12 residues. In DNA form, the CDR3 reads TGTGCCTGGAGTGTGTCACTCTATGGCTACACCTTC. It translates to CAWSVSLYGYTF.

CDR3 in DNA: TGTGCCAGCAGTCCCGGGGGCTTCTTCTCTGGGGCCAACGTCCTGACTTTC. Its protein product is CASSPGGFFSGANVLTF. The chain links TRBV25-1 to TRBJ2-6, with D perhaps matching TRBD1 or TRBD2 (6 bases each). V was clipped by 5 bases and J by 0 bases, with 14 bases between them. The V gene's germline CDR1 is MGHDK and CDR2 SYGVNS. This CDR3 comprises 17 residues. Using reference TRBV25-1 and TRBJ2-6 for the parts outside the CDR3, the full variable domain is EADIYQTPRYLVIGTGKKITLECSQTMGHDKMYWYQQDPGMELHLIHYSYGVNSTEKGDLSSESTVSRIRTEHFPLTLESARPSHTSQYLCASSPGGFFSGANVLTFGAGSRLTVL.

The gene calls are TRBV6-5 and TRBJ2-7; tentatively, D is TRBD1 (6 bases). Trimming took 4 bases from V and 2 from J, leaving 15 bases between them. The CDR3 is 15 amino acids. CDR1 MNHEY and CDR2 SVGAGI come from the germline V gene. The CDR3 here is CASSSAWDTTYEQYF. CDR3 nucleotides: TGTGCCAGCAGTTCCGCTTGGGACACCACCTACGAGCAGTACTTC.

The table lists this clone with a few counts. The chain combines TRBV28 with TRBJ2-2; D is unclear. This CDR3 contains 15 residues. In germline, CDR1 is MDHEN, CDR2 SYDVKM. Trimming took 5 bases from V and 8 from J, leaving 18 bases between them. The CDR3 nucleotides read TGTGCCAGCAGTCTACCCGACCAAGCCGTAGGGGAGCTGTTTTTT. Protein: CASSLPDQAVGELFF.

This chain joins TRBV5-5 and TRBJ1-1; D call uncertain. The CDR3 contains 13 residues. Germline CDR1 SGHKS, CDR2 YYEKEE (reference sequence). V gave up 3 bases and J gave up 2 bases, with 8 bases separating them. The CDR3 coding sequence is TGTGCCAGCAGCTACATAGATAACACTGAAGCTTTCTTT. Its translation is CASSYIDNTEAFF.

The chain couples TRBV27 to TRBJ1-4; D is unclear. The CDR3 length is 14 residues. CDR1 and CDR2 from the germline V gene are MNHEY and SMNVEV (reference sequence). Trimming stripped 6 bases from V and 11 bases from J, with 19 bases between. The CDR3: CASRPDRRMGKLFF. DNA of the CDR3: TGTGCCAGCAGACCTGATAGGCGCATGGGGAAACTGTTTTTT.